This T cell receptor (beta chain) was captured in a study of long-term antiretroviral therapy in people with HIV. Study-wide results and limits: Absence of data on ART adherence, viral resistance or therapy changes was noted.

The CDR3 spans 13 residues. V gave up 4 bases and J gave up 4 bases, with 10 bases separating them. The germline gives CDR1 LGHNA, CDR2 YSLEER. Survey level was the resolution at which the v3.0 immunoSEQ assay ran. Here immunoSEQ multiplex PCR was the method, and the copy in TCRdb shows in-frame clones only, minus some. Found here are about 12,000 clones, about 87% of them singletons; the top ten hold 22%. As regards this clone: The antigen is undetermined.

J is TRBJ2-5 and V is TRBV4-3, with D perhaps TRBD1 (5 bases). This TCR came from a woman in her thirties or forties with HIV. The material sequenced was unsorted PBMCs, taken 2.1 years after starting antiretroviral therapy. The CDR3 region is CASSLSGSETQYF. The CDR3 DNA reads as TGCGCCAGCAGCCTATCAGGGTCAGAGACCCAGTACTTC.